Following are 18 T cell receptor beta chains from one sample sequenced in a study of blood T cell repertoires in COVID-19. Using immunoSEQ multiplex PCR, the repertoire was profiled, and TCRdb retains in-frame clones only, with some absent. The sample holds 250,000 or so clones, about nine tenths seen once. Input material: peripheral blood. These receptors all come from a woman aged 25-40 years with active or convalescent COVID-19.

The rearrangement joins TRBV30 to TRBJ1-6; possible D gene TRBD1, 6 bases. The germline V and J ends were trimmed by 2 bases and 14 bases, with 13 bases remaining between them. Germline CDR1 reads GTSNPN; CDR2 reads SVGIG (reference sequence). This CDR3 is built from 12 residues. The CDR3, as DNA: TGTGCCTGGAGTCCGGACAGATTGGCCCTCCACTTT. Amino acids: CAWSPDRLALHF.

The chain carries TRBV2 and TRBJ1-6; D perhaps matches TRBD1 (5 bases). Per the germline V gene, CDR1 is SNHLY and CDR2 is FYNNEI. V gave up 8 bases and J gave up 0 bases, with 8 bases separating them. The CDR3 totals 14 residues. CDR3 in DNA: TGTGCCAGCCAGCAGGGCTCCTATAATTCACCCCTCCACTTT. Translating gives CASQQGSYNSPLHF.

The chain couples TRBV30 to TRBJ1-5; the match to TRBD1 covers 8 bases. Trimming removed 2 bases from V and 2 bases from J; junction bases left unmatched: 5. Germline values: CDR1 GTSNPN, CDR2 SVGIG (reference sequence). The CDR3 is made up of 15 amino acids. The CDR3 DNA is TGTGCCTGGAGTAGGCCAGGGGGCGGCAATCAGCCCCAGCATTTT. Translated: CAWSRPGGGNQPQHF.

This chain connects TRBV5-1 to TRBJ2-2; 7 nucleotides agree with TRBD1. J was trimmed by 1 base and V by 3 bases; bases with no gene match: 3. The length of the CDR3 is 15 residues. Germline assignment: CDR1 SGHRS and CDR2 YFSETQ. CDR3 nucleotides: TGCGCCAGCAGCTGGGGGACAGAGAACACCGGGGAGCTGTTTTTT. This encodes CASSWGTENTGELFF.

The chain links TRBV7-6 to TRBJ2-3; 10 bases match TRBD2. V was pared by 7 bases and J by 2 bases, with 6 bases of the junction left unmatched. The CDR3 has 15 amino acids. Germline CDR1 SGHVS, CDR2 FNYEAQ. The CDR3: CASTETSGATDTQYF. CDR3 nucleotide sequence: TGTGCCAGCACCGAAACTAGCGGGGCCACAGATACGCAGTATTTT. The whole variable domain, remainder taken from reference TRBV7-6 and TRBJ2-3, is GAGVSQSPRYKVTKRGQDVALRCDPISGHVSLYWYRQALGQGPEFLTYFNYEAQQDKSGLPNDRFSAERPEGSISTLTIQRTEQRDSAMYRCASTETSGATDTQYFGPGTRLTVL.

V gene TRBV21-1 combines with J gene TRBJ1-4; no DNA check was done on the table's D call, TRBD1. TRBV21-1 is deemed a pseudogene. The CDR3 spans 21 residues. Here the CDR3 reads CASSTTDSGQRKTGHNEKLFF. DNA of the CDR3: TGTGCCAGCAGCACCACTGATAGTGGACAAAGGAAAACAGGCCATAATGAAAAACTGTTTTTT.

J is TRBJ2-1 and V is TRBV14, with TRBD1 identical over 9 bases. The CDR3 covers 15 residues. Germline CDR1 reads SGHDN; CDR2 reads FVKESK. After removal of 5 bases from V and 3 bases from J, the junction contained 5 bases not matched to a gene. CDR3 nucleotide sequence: TGTGCCAGCAGCTACAGGGGGCTCTTCTACAATGAGCAGTTCTTC. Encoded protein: CASSYRGLFYNEQFF.

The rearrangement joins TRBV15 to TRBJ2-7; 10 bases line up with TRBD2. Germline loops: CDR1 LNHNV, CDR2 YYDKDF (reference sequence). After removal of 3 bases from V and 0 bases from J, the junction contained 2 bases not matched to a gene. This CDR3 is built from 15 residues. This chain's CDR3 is CATSSPSGGSYEQYF. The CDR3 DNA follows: TGTGCCACCAGCAGCCCTAGCGGGGGCTCCTACGAGCAGTACTTC.

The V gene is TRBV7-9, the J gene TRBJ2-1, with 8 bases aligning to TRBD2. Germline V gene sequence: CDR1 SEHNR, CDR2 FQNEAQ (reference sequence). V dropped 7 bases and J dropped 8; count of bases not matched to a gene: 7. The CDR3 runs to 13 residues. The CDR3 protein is CASMSGGFDEQFF. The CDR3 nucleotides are TGTGCCAGCATGAGCGGGGGATTCGATGAGCAGTTCTTC.

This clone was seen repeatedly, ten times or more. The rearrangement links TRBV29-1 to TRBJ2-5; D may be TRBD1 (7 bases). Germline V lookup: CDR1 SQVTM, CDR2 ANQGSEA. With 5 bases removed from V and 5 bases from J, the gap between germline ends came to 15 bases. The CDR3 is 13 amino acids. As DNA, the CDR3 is TGCAGCGTTCGTAAGGGGGCGGGGGAGACCCAGTACTTC. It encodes CSVRKGAGETQYF. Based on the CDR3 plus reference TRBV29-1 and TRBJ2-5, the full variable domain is SAVISQKPSRDICQRGTSLTIQCQVDSQVTMMFWYRQQPGQSLTLIATANQGSEATYESGFVIDKFPISRPNLTFSTLTVSNMSPEDSSIYLCSVRKGAGETQYFGPGTRLLVL.

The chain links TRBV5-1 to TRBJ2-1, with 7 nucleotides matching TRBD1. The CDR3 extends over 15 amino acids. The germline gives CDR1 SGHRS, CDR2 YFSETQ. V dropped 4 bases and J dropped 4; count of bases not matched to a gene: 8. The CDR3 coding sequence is TGCGCCAGCAGCGTTCGGGACAGTACTTACAATGAGCAGTTCTTC. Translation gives CASSVRDSTYNEQFF.

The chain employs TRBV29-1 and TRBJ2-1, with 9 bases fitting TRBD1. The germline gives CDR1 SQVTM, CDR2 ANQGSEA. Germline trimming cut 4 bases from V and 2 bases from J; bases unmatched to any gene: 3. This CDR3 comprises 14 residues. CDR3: CSVGGQGTYNEQFF. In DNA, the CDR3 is TGCAGCGTTGGGGGACAGGGCACCTACAATGAGCAGTTCTTC.

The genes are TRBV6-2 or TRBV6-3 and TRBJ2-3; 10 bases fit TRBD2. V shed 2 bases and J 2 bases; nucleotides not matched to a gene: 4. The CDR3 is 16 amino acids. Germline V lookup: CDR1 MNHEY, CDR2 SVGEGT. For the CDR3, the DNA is TGTGCCAGCAGTTACGAGCGGGGGGGCCCCACAGATACGCAGTATTTT. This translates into CASSYERGGPTDTQYF.

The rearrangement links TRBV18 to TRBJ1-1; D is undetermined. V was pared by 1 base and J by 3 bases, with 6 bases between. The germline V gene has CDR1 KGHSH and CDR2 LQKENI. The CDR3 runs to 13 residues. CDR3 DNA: TGTGCCAGCTCACCACTGCAGGACACTGAAGCTTTCTTT. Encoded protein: CASSPLQDTEAFF.

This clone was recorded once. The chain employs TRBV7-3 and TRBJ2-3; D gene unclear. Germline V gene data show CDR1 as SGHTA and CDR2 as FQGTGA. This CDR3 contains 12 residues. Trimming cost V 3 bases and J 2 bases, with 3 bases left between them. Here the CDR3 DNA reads TGTGCCAGCAGCTTTTACACAGATACGCAGTATTTT. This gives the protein CASSFYTDTQYF.

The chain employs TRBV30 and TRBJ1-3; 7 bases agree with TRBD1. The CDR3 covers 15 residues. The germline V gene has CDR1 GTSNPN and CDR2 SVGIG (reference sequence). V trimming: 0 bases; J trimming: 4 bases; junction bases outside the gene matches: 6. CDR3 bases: TGTGCCTGGAGTGTACCACAGGGGAGGGGAAACACCATATATTTT. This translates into CAWSVPQGRGNTIYF.

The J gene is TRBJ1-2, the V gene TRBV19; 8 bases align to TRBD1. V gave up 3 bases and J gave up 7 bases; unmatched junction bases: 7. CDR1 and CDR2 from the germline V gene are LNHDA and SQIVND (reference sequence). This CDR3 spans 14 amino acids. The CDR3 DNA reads TGTGCCAGTAGTATGGCCGGGACAGGTGGTGGCTACACCTTC. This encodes CASSMAGTGGGYTF.

The CDR3 sequence is CASSLQIYSYNEQFF. As DNA, the CDR3 is TGTGCCAGCAGTTTACAGATTTACTCCTACAATGAGCAGTTCTTC. The chain recombines TRBV27 with TRBJ2-1; D not resolved. The CDR3 contains 15 residues. With 2 bases removed from V and 0 bases from J, the gap between germline ends came to 8 bases. CDR1 and CDR2 (germline): MNHEY, SMNVEV (reference sequence).